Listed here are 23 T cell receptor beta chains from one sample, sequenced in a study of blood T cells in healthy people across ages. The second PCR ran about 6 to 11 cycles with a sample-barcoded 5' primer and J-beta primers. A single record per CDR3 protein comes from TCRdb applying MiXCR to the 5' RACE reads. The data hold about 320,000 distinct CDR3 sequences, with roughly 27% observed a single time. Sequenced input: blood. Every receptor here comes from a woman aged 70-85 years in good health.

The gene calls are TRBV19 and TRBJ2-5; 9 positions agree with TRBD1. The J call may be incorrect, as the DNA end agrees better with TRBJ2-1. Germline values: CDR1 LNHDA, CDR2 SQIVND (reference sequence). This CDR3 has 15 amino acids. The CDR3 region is CASSIAAGTGTEQFF. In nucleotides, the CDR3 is TGTGCCAGTAGTATAGCGGCTGGGACAGGGACTGAGCAGTTCTTC.

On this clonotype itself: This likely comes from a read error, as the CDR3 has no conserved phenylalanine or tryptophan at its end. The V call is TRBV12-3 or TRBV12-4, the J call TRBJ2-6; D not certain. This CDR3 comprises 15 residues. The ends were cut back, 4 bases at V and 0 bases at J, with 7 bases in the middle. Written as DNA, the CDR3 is TGTGCCAGCAGTTCCGAACCCTCTGGGGCCAACGTCCTGACTCTC. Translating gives CASSSEPSGANVLTL.

The CDR3 region has the DNA TGTGCCAGCAGCTCTTTCGGAGATACGCAGTATTTT. This codes for CASSSFGDTQYF. The J gene is TRBJ2-3, the V gene TRBV7-2, with D uncertain. The CDR3 loop spans 12 amino acids. Germline CDR1 SGHTA, CDR2 FQGNSA. The V end lost 4 bases, the J end lost 5 bases, and 7 bases lay between the germline ends.

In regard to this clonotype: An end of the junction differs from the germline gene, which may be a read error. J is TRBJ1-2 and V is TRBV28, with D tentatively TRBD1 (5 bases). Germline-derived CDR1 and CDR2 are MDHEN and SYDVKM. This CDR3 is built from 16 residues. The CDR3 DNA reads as TGTGCCGGCAGTAATGCGAATGGGGCGATAAACTATGGCTACACCTTC. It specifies CAGSNANGAINYGYTF.

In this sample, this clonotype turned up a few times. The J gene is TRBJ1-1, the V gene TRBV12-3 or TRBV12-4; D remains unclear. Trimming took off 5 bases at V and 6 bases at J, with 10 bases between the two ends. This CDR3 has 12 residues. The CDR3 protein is CASSRNIPEAFF. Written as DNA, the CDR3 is TGTGCCAGCAGTAGGAACATACCTGAAGCTTTCTTT.

CDR3 loop: CSARVWTGVQDTQYF. The CDR3 DNA reads as TGCAGTGCTAGAGTTTGGACAGGGGTTCAAGATACGCAGTATTTT. The V call is TRBV20-1, the J call TRBJ2-3; 9 nucleotides agree with TRBD1. V was pared by 1 base and J by 5 bases, with 7 bases of the junction left unmatched. Germline lookup yields CDR1 DFQATT and CDR2 SNEGSKA (reference sequence). The CDR3 spans 15 residues.

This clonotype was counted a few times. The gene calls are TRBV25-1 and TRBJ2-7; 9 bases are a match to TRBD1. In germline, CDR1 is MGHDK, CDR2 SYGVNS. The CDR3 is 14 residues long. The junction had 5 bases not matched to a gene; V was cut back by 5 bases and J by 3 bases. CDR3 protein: CASSQTGQGYEQYF. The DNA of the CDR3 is TGTGCCAGCAGTCAAACGGGACAGGGCTACGAGCAGTACTTC.

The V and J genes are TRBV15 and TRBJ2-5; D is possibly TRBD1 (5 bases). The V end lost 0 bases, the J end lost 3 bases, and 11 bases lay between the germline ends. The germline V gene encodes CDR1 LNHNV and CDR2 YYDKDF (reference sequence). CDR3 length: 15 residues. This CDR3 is CATSRDSSREETQYF. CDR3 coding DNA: TGTGCCACCAGCAGAGATTCATCCAGGGAAGAGACCCAGTACTTC.

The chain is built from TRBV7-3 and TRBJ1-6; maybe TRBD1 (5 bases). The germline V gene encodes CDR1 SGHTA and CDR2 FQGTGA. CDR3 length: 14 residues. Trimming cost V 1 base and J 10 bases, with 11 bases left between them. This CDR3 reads CASSLMGPSSPLHF. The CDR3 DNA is TGTGCCAGCAGCTTAATGGGACCCAGCTCACCCCTCCACTTT.

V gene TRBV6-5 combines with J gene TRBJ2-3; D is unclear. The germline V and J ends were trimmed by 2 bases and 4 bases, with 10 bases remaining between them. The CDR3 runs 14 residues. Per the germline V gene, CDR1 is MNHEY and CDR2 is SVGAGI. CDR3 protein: CASSYGRSADTQYF. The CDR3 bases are TGTGCCAGCAGTTACGGTCGGTCGGCAGATACGCAGTATTTT.

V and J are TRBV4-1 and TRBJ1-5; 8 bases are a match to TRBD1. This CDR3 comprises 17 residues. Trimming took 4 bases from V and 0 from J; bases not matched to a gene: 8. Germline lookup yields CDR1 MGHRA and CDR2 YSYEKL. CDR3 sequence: CASSRSLQGDSNQPQHF. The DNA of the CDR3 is TGCGCCAGCAGCCGGTCATTACAGGGGGATAGCAATCAGCCCCAGCATTTT.

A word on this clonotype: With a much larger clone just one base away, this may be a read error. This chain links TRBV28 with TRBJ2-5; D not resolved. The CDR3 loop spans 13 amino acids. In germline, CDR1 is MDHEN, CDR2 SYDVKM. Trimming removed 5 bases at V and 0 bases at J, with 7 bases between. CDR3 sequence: CASSGYNQETQYF. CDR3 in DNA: TGTGCCAGCAGTGGATACAACCAAGAGACCCAGTACTTC.

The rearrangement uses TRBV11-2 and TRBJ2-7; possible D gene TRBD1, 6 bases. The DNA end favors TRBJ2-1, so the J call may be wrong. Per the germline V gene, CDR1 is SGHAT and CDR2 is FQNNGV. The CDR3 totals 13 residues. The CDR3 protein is CASSVDRHNEQFF. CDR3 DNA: TGTGCCAGCAGCGTGGACAGACACAATGAGCAGTTCTTC.

This CDR3 is CSAEDGDRGYEQYF. DNA of the CDR3: TGCAGTGCTGAGGATGGGGACAGGGGTTACGAGCAGTACTTC. The genes are TRBV20-1 and TRBJ2-5, with 10 bases matching TRBD1. The DNA end is a closer match to TRBJ2-7, so the J assignment may be wrong. The CDR3 has 14 residues. Germline CDR1 is DFQATT and CDR2 is SNEGSKA (reference sequence).

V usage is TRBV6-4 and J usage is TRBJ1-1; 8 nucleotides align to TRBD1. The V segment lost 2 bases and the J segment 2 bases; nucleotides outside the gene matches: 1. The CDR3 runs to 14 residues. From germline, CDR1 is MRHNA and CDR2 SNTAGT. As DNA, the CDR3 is TGTGCCAGCAGTGACGGACAGGGAAACACTGAAGCTTTCTTT. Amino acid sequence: CASSDGQGNTEAFF.

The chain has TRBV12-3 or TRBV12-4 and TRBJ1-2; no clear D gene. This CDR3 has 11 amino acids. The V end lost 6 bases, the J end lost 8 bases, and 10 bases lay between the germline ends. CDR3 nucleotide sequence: TGTGCCAGCAGATTGACGTCGGGCTACACCTTC. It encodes CASRLTSGYTF.

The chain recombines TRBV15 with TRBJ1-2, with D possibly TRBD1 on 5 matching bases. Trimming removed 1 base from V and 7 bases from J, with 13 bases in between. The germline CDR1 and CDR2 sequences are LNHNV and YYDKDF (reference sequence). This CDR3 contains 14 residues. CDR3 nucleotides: TGTGCCACCAGCAGAGGTAGCAGGGACGTTGGCTACACCTTC. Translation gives CATSRGSRDVGYTF.

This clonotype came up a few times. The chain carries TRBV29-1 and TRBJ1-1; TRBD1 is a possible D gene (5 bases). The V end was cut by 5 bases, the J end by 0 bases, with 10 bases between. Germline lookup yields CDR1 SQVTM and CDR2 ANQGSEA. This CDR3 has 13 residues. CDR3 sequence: CSVKRGLNTEAFF. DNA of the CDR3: TGCAGCGTTAAGAGGGGTTTGAACACTGAAGCTTTCTTT.

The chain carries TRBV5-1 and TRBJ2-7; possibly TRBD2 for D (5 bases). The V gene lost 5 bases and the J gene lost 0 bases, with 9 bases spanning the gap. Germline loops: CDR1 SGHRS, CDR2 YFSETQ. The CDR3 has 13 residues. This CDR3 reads CASSTGISYEQYF. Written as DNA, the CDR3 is TGCGCCAGCAGTACCGGGATCTCCTACGAGCAGTACTTC.

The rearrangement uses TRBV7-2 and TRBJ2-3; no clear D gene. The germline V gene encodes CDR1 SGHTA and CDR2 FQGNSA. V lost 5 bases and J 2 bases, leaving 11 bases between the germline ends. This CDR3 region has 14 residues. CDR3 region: CASSPSPSTDTQYF. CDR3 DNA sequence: TGTGCCAGCAGCCCGTCCCCTTCCACAGATACGCAGTATTTT.

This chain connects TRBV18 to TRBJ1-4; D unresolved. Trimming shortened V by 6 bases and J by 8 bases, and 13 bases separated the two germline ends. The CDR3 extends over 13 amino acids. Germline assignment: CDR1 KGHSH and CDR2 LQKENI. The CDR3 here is CASSDGVGEKLFF. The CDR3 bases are TGTGCCAGCTCGGACGGGGTAGGAGAAAAACTGTTTTTT.

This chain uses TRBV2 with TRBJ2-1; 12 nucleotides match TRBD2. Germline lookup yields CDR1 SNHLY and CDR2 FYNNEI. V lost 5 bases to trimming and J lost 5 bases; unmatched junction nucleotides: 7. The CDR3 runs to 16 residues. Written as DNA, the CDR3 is TGTGCCAGCAGTTCCCGACTAGCGGGAGACCACAATGAGCAGTTCTTC. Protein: CASSSRLAGDHNEQFF.

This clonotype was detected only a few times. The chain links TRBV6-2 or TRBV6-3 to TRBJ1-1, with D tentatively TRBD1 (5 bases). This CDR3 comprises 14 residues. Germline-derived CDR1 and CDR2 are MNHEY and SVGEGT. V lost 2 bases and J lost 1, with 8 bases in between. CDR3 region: CASSYPGQNTEAFF. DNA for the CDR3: TGTGCCAGCAGTTACCCCGGACAGAACACTGAAGCTTTCTTT.